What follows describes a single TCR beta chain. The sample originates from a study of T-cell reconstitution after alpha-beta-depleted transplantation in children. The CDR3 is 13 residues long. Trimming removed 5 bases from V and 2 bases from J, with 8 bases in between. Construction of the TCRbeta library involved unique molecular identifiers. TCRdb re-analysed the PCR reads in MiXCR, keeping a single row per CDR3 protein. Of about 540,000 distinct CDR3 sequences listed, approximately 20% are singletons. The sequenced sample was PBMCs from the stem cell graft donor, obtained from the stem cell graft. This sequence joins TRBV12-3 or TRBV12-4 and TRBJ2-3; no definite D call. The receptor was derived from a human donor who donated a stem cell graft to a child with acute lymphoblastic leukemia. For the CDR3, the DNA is TGTGCCAGCAGTACAAGGGACACAGATACGCAGTATTTT. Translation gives CASSTRDTDTQYF.